This T cell receptor (beta chain) was profiled in a study of blood T cell repertoires in COVID-19. Overall study: Italy, Spain and the United States were the sources of the convalescent and acute COVID-19 samples.

This CDR3 is built from 16 residues. The germline gives CDR1 GTSNPN, CDR2 SVGIG (reference sequence). The V and J ends lost 1 base and 4 bases respectively, with 19 bases between them. In the original workflow: Estimation of nucleated cell counts was performed using reference gene primer amplification. TCRdb's copy holds only in-frame clones and misses some; the assay was immunoSEQ multiplex PCR. V and J calls and clone size are copied from that table; D and trimming were computed from the DNA. The table shows 40,000 or so clones, with 88% occurring only once. This TCR came from a human donor in a cohort sampled during active COVID-19. The chain links TRBV30 to TRBJ1-2; D possibly corresponds to TRBD1 (5 bases). Sequencing used peripheral blood. The CDR3 here is CAWSAVGRERGYGYTF. CDR3 nucleotide sequence: TGTGCCTGGAGTGCGGTCGGAAGGGAAAGGGGCTATGGCTACACCTTC.